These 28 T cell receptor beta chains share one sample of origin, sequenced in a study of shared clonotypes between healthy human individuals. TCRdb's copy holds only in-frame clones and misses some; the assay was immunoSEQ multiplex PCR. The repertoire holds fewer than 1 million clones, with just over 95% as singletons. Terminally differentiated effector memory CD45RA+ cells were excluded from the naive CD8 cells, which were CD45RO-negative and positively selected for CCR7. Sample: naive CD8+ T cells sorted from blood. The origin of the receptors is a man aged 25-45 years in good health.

The CDR3 here is CASSLTWTSGRAIETQYF. Written as DNA, the CDR3 is TGCGCCAGCAGCTTGACCTGGACTAGCGGGAGGGCCATAGAGACCCAGTACTTC. The chain couples TRBV5-1 to TRBJ2-5; 15 bases are shared with TRBD2. Looked up from germline, CDR1 is SGHRS and CDR2 is YFSETQ. The V and J ends lost 1 base and 4 bases, in that order; junction bases with no gene match: 8. CDR3 length: 18 amino acids.

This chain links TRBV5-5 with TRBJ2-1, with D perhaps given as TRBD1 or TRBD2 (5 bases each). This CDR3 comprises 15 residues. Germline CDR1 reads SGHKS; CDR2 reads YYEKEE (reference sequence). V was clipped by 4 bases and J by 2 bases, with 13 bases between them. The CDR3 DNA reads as TGTGCCAGCAGCGCCGCACTGGGGGCCTACAATGAGCAGTTCTTC. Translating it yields CASSAALGAYNEQFF.

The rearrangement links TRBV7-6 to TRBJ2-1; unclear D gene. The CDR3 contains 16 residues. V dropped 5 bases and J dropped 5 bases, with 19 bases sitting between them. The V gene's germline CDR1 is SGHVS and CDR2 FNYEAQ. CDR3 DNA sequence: TGTGCCAGCAGCCCTCTCCCCCGAGTCGCGAACAATGAGCAGTTCTTC. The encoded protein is CASSPLPRVANNEQFF.

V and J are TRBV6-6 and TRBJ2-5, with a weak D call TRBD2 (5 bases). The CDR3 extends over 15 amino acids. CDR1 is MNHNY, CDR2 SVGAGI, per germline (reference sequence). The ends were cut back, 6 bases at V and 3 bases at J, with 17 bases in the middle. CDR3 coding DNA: TGTGCCAGCAGCGAACTAGAATATGGGGAAGAGACCCAGTACTTC. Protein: CASSELEYGEETQYF.

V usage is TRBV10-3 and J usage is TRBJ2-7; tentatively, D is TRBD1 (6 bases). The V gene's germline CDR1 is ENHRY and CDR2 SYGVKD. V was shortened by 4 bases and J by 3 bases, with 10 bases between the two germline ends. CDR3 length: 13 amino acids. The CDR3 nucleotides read TGTGCCATCAGTGGAAAACAGGGCTACGAGCAGTACTTC. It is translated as CAISGKQGYEQYF.

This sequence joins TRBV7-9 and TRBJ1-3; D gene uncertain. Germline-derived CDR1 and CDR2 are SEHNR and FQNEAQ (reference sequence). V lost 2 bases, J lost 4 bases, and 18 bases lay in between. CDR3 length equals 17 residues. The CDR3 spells CASSLSTAEALGNTIYF. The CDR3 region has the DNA TGTGCCAGCAGCTTAAGTACCGCGGAGGCCCTCGGAAACACCATATATTTT.

In DNA form, the CDR3 reads TGTGCCAGCAGTTTATCGGGGACAGGGGAAGGCTACACCTTC. Residues: CASSLSGTGEGYTF. The chain has TRBV27 and TRBJ1-2, with 10 bases identical to TRBD1. There are 14 residues in the CDR3. The junction had 3 bases not matched to a gene; V was cut back by 0 bases and J by 8 bases. From germline, CDR1 is MNHEY and CDR2 SMNVEV (reference sequence).

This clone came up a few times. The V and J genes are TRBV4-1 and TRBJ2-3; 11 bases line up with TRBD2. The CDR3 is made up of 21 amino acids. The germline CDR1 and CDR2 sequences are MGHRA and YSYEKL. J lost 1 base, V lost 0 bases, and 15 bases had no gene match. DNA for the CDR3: TGCGCCAGCAGCCAAGATCCCACTAGCGGGAGAGTCGGATCGGGCACAGATACGCAGTATTTT. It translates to CASSQDPTSGRVGSGTDTQYF.

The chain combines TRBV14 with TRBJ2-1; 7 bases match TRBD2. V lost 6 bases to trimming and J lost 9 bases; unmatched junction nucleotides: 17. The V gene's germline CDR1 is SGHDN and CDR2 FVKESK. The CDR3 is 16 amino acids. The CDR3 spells CASSPLAGEVSGEQFF. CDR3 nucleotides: TGTGCCAGCAGTCCCCTTGCGGGAGAGGTGTCCGGTGAGCAGTTCTTC.

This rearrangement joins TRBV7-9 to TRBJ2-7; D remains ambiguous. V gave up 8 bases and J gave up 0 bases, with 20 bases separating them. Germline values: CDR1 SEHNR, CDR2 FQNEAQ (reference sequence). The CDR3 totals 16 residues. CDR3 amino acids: CASSTPLQDSSYEQYF. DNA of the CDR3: TGTGCCAGCTCCACGCCGCTGCAGGATAGCTCCTACGAGCAGTACTTC.

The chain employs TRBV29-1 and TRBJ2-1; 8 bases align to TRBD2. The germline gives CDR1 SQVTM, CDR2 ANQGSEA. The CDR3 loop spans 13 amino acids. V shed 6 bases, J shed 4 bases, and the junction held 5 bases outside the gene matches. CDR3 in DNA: TGCAGCGTCCAGACTAGCGCGTACAATGAGCAGTTCTTC. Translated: CSVQTSAYNEQFF.

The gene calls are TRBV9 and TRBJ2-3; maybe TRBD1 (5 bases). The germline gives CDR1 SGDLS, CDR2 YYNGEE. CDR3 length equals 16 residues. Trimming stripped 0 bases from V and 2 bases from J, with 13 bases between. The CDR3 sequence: CASSVGDSGYTDTQYF. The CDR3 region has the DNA TGTGCCAGCAGCGTAGGAGACTCAGGGTACACAGATACGCAGTATTTT. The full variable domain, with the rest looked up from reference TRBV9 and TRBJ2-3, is DSGVTQTPKHLITATGQRVTLRCSPRSGDLSVYWYQQSLDQGLQFLIQYYNGEERAKGNILERFSAQQFPDLHSELNLSSLELGDSALYFCASSVGDSGYTDTQYFGPGTRLTVL.

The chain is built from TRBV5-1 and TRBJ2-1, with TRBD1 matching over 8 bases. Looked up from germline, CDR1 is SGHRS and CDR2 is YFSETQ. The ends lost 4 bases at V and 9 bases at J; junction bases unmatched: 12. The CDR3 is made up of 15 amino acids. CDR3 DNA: TGCGCCAGCAGCCCTGGGGGACAGGAGCTCGTTGAGCAGTTCTTC. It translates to CASSPGGQELVEQFF.

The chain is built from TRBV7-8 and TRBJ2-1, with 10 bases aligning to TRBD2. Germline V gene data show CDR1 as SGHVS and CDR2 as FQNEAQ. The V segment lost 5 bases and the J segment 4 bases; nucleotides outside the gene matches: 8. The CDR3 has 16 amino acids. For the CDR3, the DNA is TGTGCCAGCAGCGATCCGTTAGCGGGAGGTTACAATGAGCAGTTCTTC. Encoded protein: CASSDPLAGGYNEQFF.

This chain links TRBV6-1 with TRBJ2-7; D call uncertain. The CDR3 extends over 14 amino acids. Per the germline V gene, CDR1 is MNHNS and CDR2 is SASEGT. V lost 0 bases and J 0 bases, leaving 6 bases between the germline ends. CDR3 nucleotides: TGTGCCAGCAGTGAAGCGCCCCACTCCTACGAGCAGTACTTC. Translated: CASSEAPHSYEQYF.

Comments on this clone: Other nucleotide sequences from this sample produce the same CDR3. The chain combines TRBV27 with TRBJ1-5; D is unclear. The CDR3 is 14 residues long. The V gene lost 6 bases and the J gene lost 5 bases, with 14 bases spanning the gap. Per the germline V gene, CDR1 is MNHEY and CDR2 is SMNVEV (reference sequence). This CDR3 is CASSSAGYDQPQHF. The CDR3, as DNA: TGTGCCAGCAGCTCCGCCGGATACGATCAGCCCCAGCATTTT.

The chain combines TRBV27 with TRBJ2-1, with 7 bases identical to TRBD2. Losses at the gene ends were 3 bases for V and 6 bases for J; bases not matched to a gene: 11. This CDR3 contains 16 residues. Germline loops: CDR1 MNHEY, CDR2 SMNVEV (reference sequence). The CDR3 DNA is TGTGCCAGCAGTTTTTCAAGGGACTACACCGTCAATGAGCAGTTCTTC. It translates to CASSFSRDYTVNEQFF.

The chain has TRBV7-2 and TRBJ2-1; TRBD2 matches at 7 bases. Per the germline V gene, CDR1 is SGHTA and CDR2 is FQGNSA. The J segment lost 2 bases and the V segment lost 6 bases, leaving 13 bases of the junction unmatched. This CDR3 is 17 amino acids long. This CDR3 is CASSYKPFLAAYNEQFF. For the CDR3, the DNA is TGTGCCAGCAGTTATAAGCCCTTTCTAGCGGCCTACAATGAGCAGTTCTTC.

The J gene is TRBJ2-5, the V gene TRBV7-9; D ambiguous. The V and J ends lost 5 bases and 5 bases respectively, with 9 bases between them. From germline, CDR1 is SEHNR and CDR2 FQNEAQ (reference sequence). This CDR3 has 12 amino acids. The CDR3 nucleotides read TGTGCCAGCAGCGAACCCAGGGAGACCCAGTACTTC. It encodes CASSEPRETQYF. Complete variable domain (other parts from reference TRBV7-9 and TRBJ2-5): DTGVSQNPRHKITKRGQNVTFRCDPISEHNRLYWYRQTLGQGPEFLTYFQNEAQLEKSRLLSDRFSAERPKGSFSTLEIQRTEQGDSAMYLCASSEPRETQYFGPGTRLLVL.

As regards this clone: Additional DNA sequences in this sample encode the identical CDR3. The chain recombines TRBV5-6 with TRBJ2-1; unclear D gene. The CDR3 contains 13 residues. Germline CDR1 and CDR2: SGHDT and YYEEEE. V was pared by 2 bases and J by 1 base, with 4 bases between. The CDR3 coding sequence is TGTGCCAGCAGCTTCGGGTCCTACAATGAGCAGTTCTTC. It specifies CASSFGSYNEQFF.

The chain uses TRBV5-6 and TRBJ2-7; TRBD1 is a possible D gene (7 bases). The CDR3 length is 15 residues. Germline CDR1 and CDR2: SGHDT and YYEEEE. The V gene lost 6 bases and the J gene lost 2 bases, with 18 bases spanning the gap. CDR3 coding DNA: TGTGCCAGCACATCAACAGGGGCGGGGACCTACGAGCAGTACTTC. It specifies CASTSTGAGTYEQYF. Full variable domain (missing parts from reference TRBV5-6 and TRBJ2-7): DAGVTQSPTHLIKTRGQQVTLRCSPKSGHDTVSWYQQALGQGPQFIFQYYEEEERQRGNFPDRFSGHQFPNYSSELNVNALLLGDSALYLCASTSTGAGTYEQYFGPGTRLTVT.

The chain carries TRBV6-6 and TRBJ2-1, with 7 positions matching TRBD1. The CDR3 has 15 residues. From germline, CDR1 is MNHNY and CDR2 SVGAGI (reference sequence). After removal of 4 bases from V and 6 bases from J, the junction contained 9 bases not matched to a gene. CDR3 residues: CASSSATGAGNEQFF. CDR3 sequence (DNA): TGTGCCAGCAGTTCCGCCACAGGGGCGGGCAATGAGCAGTTCTTC.

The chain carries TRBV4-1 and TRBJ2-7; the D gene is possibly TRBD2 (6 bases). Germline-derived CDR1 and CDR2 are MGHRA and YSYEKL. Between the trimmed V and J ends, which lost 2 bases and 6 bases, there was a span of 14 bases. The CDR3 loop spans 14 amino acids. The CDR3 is CASSQSTGAGEQYF. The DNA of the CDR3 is TGCGCCAGCAGCCAAAGTACGGGAGCGGGCGAGCAGTACTTC.

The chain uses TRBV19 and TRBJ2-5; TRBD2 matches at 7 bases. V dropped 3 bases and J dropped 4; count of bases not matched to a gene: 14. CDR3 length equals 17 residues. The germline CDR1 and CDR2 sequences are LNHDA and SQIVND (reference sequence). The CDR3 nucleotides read TGTGCCAGTAGTATCAGCGGGATACTGATGGGTGGAGAGACCCAGTACTTC. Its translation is CASSISGILMGGETQYF.

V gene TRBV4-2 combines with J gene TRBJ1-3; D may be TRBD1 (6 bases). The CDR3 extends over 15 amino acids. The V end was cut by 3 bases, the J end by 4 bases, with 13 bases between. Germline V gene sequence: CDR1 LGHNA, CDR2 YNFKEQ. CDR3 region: CASSHTDSSGNTIYF. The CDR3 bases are TGTGCCAGCAGCCACACGGACAGCTCCGGAAACACCATATATTTT.

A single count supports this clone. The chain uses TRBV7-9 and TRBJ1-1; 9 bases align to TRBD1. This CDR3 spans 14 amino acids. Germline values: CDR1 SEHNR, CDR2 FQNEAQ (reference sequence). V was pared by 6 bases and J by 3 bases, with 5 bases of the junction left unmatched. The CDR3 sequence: CASREQGADTEAFF. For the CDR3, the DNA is TGTGCCAGCAGAGAACAGGGGGCTGACACTGAAGCTTTCTTT.

DNA of the CDR3: TGTGCCAGTAGTGCGACTAGCCCAGATACGCAGTATTTT. Protein sequence: CASSATSPDTQYF. The chain carries TRBV19 and TRBJ2-3, with 7 bases fitting TRBD2. J was trimmed by 4 bases and V by 5 bases; bases with no gene match: 3. Germline assignment: CDR1 LNHDA and CDR2 SQIVND (reference sequence). This CDR3 spans 13 amino acids.

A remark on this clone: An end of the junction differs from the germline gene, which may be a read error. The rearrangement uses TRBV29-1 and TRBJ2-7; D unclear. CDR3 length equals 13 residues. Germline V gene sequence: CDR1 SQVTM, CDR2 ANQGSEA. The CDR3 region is CSAEGLSVDEQYF. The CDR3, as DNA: TGCAGCGCTGAAGGGCTCAGCGTTGACGAGCAGTACTTC.